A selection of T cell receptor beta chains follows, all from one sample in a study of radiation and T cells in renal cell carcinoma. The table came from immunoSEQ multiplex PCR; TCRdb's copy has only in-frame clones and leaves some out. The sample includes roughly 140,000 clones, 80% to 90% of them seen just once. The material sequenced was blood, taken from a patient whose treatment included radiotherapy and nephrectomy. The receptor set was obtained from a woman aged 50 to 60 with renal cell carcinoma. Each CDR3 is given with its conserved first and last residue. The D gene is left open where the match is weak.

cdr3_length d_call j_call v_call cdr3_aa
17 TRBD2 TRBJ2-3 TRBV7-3 CASSPPGSGGARDTQYF
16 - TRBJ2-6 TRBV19 CASSGRDISGANVLTF
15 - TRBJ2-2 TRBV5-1 CASSFVGTNTGELFF
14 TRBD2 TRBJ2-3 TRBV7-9 CASIRGVYENTQYF
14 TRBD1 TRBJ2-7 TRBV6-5 CASSKTGVTYEQYF
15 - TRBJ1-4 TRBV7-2 CASSLDQGSNEKLFF
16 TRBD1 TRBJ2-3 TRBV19 CASSAGQGTYLATQYF
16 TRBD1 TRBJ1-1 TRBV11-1 CASNPRDRETNTEAFF
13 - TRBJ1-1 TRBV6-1 CASSTGWGTEAFF
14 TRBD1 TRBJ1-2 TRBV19 CASSSQGAGAGYTF
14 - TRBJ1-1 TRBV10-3 CAISGQGSNTEAFF
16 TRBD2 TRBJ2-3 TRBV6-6 CASTRGLAGVADTQYF
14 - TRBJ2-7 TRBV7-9 CASSPGRGYGEQYF
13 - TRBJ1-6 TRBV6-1 CASTQLGYSPLHF
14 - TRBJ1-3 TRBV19 CASSTVDTLLPIYF
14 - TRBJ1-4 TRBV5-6 CASSWGGRGEKLFF
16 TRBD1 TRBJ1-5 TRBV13 CASSPTRDSINQPQHF
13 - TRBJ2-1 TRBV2 CASSLTDYNEQFF
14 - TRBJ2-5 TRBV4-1 CASSQAQGLWTQYF
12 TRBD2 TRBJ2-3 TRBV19 CASGGATDTQYF
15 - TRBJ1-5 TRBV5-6 CASSLGSNSNQPQHF
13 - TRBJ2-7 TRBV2 CASSEAGVFEQYF
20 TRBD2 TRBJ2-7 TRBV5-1 CASSFTPLTSGGDGTYEQYF
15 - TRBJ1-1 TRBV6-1 CASSESPFRQVEAFF
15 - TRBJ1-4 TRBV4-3 CASSQDLGLNEKLFF
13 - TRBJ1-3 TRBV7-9 CASSWESGNTIYF
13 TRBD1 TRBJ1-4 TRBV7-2 CASSLAHRGKLFF
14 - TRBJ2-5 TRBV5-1 CASSIGDQQETQYF
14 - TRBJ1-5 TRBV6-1 CASVGGKGNQPQHF
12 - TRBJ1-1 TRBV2 CASSDKRSEAFF
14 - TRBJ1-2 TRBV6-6 CASSYQGTNYGYTF
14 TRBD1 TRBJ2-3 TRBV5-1 CASSTRQGADTQYF
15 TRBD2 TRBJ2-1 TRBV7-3 CASSLSGGAVNEQFF
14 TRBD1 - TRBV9 CASSPGTGGGEQYF
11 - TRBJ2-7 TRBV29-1 CSVRTSHEQYF
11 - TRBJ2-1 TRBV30 CAWSGGNEQFF
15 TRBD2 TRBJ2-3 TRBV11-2 CASSLELAITDTQYF
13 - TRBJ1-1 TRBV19 CASSTQGNTEAFF
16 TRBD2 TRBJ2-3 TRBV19 CASSMDSGGHTDTQYF
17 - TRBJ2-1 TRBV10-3 CAISESTRGGSYNEQFF